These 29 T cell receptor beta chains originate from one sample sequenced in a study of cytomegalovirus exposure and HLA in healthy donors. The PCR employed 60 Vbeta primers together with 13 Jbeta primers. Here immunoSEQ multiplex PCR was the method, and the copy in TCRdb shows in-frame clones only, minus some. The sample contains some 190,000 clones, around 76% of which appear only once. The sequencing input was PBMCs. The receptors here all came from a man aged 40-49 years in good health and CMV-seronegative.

For the CDR3, the DNA is TGTGCCAGCAGCAAAGTGGCAGGGATCGCCTCTTATGGCTACACCTTC. Protein sequence: CASSKVAGIASYGYTF. The chain has TRBV7-9 and TRBJ1-2, with D perhaps TRBD1 (5 bases). The CDR3 sequence is 16 residues long. Germline loops: CDR1 SEHNR, CDR2 FQNEAQ (reference sequence). Trimming shortened V by 5 bases and J by 5 bases, and 21 bases separated the two germline ends.

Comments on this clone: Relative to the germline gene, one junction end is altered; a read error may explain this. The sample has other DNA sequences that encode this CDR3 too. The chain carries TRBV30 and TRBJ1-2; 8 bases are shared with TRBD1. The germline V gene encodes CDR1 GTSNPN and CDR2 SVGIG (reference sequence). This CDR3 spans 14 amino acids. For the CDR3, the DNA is TGCGCCTGGATTAAACTAACAGGGGGCTATGGCTACACCTTC. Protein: CAWIKLTGGYGYTF.

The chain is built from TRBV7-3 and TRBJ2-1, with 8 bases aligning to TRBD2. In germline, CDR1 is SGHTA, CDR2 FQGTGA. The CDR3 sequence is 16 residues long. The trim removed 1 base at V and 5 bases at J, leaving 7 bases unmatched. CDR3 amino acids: CASSLMVLAENNEQFF. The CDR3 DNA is TGTGCCAGCAGCTTAATGGTACTAGCGGAGAACAATGAGCAGTTCTTC. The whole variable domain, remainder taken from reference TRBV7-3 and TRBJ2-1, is GAGVSQTPSNKVTEKGKYVELRCDPISGHTALYWYRQSLGQGPEFLIYFQGTGAADDSGLPNDRFFAVRPEGSVSTLKIQRTERGDSAVYLCASSLMVLAENNEQFFGPGTRLTVL.

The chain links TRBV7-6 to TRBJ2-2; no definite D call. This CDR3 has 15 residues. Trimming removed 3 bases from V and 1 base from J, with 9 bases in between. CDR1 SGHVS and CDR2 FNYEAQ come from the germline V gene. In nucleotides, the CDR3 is TGTGCCAGCAGCTTTTCGGGTTTGAACACCGGGGAGCTGTTTTTT. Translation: CASSFSGLNTGELFF.

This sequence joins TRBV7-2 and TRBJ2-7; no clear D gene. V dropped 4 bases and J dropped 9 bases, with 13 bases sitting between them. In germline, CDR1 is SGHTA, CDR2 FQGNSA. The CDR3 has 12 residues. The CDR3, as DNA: TGTGCCAGCAGCTCATATAATCAGTGGCAGTACTTC. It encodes CASSSYNQWQYF.

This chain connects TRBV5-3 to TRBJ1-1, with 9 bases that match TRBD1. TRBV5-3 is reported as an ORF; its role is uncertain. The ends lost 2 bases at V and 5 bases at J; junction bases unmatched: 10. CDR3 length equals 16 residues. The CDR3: CARSLRQGVGETEAFF. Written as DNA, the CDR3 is TGTGCCAGAAGCTTAAGACAGGGGGTGGGTGAGACTGAAGCTTTCTTT.

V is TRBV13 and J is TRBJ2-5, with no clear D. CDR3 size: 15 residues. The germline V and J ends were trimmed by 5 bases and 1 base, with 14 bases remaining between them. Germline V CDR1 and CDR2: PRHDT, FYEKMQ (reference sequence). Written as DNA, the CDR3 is TGTGCCAGCAGCGCACAGACCTCTTTCCAAGAGACCCAGTACTTC. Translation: CASSAQTSFQETQYF. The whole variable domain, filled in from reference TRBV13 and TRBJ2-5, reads AAGVIQSPRHLIKEKRETATLKCYPIPRHDTVYWYQQGPGQDPQFLISFYEKMQSDKGSIPDRFSAQQFSDYHSELNMSSLELGDSALYFCASSAQTSFQETQYFGPGTRLLVL.

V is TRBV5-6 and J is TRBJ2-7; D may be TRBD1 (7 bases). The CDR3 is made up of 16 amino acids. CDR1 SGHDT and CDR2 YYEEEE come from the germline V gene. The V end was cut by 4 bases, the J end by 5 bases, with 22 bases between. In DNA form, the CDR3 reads TGTGCCAGCAGCGGGGGGCCAGGGGGTCGGGGGCACGAGCAGTACTTC. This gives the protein CASSGGPGGRGHEQYF.

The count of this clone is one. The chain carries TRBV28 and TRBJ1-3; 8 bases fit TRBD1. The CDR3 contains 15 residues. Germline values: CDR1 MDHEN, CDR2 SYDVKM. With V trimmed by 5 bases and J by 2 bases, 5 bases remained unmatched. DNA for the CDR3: TGTGCCAGCAGTCCAGCAGGGGGCCCTGGAAACACCATATATTTT. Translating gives CASSPAGGPGNTIYF.

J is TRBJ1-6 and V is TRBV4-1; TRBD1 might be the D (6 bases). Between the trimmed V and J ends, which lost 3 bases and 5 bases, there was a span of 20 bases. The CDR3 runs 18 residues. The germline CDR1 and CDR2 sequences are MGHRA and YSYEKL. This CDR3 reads CASSQKGLLQGNNSPLHF. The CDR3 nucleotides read TGCGCCAGCAGCCAGAAAGGGCTGTTACAGGGCAATAATTCACCCCTCCACTTT.

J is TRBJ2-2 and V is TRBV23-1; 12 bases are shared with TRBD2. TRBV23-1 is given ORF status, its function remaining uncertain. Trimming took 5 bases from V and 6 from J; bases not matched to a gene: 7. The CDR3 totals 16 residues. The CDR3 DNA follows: TGCGCCAGCAGTGACGCTAGCGGGGGGGCCTCCGGGGAGCTGTTTTTT. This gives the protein CASSDASGGASGELFF.

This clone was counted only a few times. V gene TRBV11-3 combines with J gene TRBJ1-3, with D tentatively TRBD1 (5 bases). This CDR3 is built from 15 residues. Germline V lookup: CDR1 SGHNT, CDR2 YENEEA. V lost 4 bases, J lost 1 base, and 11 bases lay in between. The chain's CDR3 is CASSSRGASGNTIYF. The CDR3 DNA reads TGTGCCAGCAGCTCCCGCGGGGCATCTGGAAACACCATATATTTT.

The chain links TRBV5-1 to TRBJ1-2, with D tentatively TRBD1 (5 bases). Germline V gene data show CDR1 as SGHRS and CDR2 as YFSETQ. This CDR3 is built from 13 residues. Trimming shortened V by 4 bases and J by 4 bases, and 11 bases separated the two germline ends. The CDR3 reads CASSPPGIYGYTF. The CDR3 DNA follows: TGCGCCAGCAGCCCCCCAGGGATCTATGGCTACACCTTC.

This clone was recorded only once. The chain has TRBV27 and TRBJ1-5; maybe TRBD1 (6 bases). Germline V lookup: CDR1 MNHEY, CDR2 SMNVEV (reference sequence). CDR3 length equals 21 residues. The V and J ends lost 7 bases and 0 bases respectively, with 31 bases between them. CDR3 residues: CASTQGWATPGPLYSNQPQHF. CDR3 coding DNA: TGTGCCAGCACCCAGGGGTGGGCGACCCCAGGGCCCCTATATAGCAATCAGCCCCAGCATTTT.

The CDR3 DNA sequence: TGTGCCAGCACCTCAAACCTCGGGTACACTGAAGCTTTCTTT. Translated, it gives CASTSNLGYTEAFF. The gene calls are TRBV27 and TRBJ1-1, with D unclear. Germline V CDR1 and CDR2: MNHEY, SMNVEV (reference sequence). Trimming removed 7 bases at V and 3 bases at J, with 15 bases between. This CDR3 contains 14 residues.

The chain's CDR3 is CASSQDTGGSSYNEQFF. CDR3 DNA: TGTGCCAGCAGCCAAGATACGGGGGGGAGCTCCTACAATGAGCAGTTCTTC. This sequence joins TRBV4-2 and TRBJ2-1; 8 bases are a match to TRBD2. Germline V gene sequence: CDR1 LGHNA, CDR2 YNFKEQ. The trim removed 0 bases at V and 0 bases at J, leaving 4 bases unmatched. The CDR3 is 17 residues long.

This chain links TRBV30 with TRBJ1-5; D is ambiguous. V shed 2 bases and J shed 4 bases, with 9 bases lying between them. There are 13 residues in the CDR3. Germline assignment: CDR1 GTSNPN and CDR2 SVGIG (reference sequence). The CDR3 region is CAWSLSGNQPQHF. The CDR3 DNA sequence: TGTGCCTGGAGTTTGTCCGGGAATCAGCCCCAGCATTTT.

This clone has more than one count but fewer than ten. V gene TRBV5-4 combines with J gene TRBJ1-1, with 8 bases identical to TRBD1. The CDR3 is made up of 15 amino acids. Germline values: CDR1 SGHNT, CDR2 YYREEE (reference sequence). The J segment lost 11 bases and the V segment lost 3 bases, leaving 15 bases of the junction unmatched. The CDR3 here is CASSSETQGARVAFF. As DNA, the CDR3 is TGTGCCAGCAGCTCCGAAACCCAGGGGGCGCGGGTTGCTTTCTTT.

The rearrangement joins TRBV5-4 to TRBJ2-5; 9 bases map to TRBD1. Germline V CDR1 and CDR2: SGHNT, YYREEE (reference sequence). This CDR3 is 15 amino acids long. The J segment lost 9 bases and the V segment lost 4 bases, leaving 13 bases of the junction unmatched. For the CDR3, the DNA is TGTGCCAGCAGCCCCGCGCCGGGACAGGGTGCGGCCCAGTACTTC. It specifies CASSPAPGQGAAQYF. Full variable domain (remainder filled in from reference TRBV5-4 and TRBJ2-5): ETGVTQSPTHLIKTRGQQVTLRCSSQSGHNTVSWYQQALGQGPQFIFQYYREEENGRGNFPPRFSGLQFPNYSSELNVNALELDDSALYLCASSPAPGQGAAQYFGPGTRLLVL.

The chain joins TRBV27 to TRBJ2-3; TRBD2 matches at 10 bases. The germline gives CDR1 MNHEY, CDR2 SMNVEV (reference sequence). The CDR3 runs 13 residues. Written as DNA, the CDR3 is TGTGCAGTCGCTAGCGGGGGTATAGATACGCAGTATTTT. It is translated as CAVASGGIDTQYF.

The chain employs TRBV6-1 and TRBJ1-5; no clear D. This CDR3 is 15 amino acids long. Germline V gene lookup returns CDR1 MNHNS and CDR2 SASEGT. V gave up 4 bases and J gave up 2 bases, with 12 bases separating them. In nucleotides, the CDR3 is TGTGCCAGCAGTGGGAGGGAGAAGGGCAATCAGCCCCAGCATTTT. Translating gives CASSGREKGNQPQHF.

Here the CDR3 reads CATSRGGGRDFTDTQYF. CDR3 sequence (DNA): TGTGCCACCAGCAGAGGAGGCGGGAGGGACTTCACAGATACGCAGTATTTT. The chain is built from TRBV15 and TRBJ2-3, with 9 bases that match TRBD2. Germline values: CDR1 LNHNV, CDR2 YYDKDF (reference sequence). V lost 1 base and J lost 2; bases outside the gene matches: 7. CDR3 size: 17 residues.

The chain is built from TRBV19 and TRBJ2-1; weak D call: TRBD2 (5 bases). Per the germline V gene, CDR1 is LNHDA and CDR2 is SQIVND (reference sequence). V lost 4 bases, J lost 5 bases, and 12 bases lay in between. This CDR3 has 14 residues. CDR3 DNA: TGTGCCAGTAGTAATGGACTGAGTCACAATGAGCAGTTCTTC. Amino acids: CASSNGLSHNEQFF.

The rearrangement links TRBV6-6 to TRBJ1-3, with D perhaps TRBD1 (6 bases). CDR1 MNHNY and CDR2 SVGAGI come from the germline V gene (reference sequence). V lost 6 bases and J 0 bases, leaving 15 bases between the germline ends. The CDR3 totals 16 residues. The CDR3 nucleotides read TGTGCCAGCAGCCTGGGGACACGGAGCTCTGGAAACACCATATATTTT. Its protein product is CASSLGTRSSGNTIYF.

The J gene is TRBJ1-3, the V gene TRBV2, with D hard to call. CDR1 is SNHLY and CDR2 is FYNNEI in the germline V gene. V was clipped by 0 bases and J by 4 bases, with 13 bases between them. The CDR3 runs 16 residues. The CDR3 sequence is CASSEAGQFSGNTIYF. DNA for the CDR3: TGTGCCAGCAGTGAAGCTGGGCAGTTCTCAGGAAACACCATATATTTT.

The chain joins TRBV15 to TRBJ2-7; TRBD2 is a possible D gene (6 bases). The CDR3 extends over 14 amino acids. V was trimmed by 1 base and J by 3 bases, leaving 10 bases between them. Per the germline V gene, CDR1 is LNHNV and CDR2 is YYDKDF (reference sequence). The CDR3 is CATSRAGTYYEQYF. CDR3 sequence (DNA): TGTGCCACCAGCAGAGCCGGGACTTACTACGAGCAGTACTTC. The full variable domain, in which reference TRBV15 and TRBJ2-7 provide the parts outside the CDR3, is DAMVIQNPRYQVTQFGKPVTLSCSQTLNHNVMYWYQQKSSQAPKLLFHYYDKDFNNEADTPDNFQSRRPNTSFCFLDIRSPGLGDTAMYLCATSRAGTYYEQYFGPGTRLTVT.

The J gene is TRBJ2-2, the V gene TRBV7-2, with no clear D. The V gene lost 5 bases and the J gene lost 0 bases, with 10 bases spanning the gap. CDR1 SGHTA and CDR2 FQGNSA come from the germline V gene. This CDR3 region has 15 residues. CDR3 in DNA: TGTGCCAGCAGCGTCGCGGCAGCGAACACCGGGGAGCTGTTTTTT. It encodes CASSVAAANTGELFF.

The CDR3 reads CAISGVARFQPSEQFF. CDR3 DNA sequence: TGTGCCATCAGTGGAGTTGCTAGATTCCAGCCAAGTGAGCAGTTCTTC. J is TRBJ2-1 and V is TRBV10-3, with D uncertain. This CDR3 has 16 residues. V lost 4 bases to trimming and J lost 9 bases, with 22 bases between them. Germline CDR1 reads ENHRY; CDR2 reads SYGVKD.

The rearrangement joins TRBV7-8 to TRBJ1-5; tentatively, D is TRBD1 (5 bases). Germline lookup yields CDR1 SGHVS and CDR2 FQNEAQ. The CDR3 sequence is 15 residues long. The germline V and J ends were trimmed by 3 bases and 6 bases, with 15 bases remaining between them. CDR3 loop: CASSFGSRQGQPQHF. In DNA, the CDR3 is TGTGCCAGCAGCTTTGGCAGCCGGCAGGGTCAGCCCCAGCATTTT.